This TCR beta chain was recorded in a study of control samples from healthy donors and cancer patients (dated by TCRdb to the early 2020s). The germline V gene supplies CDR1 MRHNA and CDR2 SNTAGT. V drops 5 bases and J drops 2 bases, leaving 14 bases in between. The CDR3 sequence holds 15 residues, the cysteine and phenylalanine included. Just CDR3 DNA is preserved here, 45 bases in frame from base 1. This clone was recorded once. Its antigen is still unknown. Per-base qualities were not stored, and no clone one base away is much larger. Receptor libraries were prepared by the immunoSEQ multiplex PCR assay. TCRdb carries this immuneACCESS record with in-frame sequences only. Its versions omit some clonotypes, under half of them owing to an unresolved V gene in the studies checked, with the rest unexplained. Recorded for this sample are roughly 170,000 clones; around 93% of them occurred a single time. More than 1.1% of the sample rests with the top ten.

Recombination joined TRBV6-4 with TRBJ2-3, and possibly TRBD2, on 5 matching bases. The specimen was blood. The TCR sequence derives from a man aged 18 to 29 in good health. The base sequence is TGTGCCAGCAGTATAAATTTCGGGATCACAGATACGCAGTATTTT. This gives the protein CASSINFGITDTQYF.